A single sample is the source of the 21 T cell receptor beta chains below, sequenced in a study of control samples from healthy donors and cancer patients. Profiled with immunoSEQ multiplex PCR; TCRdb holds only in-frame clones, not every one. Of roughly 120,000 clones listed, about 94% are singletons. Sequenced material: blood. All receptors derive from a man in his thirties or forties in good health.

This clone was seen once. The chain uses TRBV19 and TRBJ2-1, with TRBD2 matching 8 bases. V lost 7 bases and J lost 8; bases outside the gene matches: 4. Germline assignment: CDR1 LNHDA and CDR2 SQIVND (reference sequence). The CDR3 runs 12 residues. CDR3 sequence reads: CASTRGGHEQFF. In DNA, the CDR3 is TGTGCCAGTACTCGCGGGGGGCATGAGCAGTTCTTC.

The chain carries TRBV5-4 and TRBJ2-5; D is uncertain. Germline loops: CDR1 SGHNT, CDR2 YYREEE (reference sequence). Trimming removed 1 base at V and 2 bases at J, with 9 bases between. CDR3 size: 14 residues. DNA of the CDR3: TGTGCCAGCAGCTTGTATGGTAATCAAGAGACCCAGTACTTC. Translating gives CASSLYGNQETQYF.

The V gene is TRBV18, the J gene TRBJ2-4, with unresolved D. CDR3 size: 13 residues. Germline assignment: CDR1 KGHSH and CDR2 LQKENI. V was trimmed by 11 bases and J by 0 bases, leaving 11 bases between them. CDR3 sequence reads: CAASTIAKNIQYF. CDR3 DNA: TGTGCCGCGTCGACGATAGCCAAAAACATTCAGTACTTC.

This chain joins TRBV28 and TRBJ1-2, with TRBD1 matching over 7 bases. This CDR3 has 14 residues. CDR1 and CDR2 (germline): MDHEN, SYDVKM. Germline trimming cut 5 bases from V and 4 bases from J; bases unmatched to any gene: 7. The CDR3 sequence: CASSRGDRVYGYTF. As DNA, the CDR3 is TGTGCCAGCAGTCGCGGGGACAGAGTCTATGGCTACACCTTC.

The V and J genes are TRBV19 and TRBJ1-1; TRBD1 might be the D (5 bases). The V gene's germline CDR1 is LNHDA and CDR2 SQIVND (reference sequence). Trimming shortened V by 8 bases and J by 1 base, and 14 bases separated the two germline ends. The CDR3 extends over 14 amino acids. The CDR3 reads CASGGLWGNTEAFF. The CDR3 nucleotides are TGTGCCAGTGGGGGATTATGGGGGAACACTGAAGCTTTCTTT.

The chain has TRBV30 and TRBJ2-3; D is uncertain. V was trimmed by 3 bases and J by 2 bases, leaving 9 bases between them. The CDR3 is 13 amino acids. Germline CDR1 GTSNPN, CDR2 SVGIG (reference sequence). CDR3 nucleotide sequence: TGTGCCTGGAGCAGAGTGATCACAGATACGCAGTATTTT. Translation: CAWSRVITDTQYF.

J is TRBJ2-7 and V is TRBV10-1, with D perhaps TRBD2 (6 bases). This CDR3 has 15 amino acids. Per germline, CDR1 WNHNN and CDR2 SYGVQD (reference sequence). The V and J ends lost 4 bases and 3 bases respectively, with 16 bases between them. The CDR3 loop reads CASSGVGGLGYEQYF. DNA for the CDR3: TGCGCCAGCAGTGGGGTCGGGGGATTAGGCTACGAGCAGTACTTC.

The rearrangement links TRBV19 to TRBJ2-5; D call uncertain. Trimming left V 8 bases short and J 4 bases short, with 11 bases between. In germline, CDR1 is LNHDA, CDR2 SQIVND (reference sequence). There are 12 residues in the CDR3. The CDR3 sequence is CASSAGGETQYF. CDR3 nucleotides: TGTGCCAGTTCGGCCGGCGGAGAGACCCAGTACTTC. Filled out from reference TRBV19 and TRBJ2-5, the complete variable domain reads DGGITQSPKYLFRKEGQNVTLSCEQNLNHDAMYWYRQDPGQGLRLIYYSQIVNDFQKGDIAEGYSVSREKKESFPLTVTSAQKNPTAFYLCASSAGGETQYFGPGTRLLVL.

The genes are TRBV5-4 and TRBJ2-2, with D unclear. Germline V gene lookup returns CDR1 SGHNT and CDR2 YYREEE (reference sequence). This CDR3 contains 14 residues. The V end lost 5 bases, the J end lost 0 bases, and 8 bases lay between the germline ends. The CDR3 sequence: CASSGVTNTGELFF. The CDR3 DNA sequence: TGTGCCAGCAGTGGAGTAACGAACACCGGGGAGCTGTTTTTT. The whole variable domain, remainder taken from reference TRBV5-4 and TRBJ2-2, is ETGVTQSPTHLIKTRGQQVTLRCSSQSGHNTVSWYQQALGQGPQFIFQYYREEENGRGNFPPRFSGLQFPNYSSELNVNALELDDSALYLCASSGVTNTGELFFGEGSRLTVL.

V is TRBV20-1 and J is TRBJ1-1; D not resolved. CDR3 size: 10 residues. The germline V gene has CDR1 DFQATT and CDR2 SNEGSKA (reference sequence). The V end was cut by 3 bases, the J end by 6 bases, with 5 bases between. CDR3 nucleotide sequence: TGCAGTGCTAGTGGGGCTGAAGCTTTCTTT. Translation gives CSASGAEAFF.

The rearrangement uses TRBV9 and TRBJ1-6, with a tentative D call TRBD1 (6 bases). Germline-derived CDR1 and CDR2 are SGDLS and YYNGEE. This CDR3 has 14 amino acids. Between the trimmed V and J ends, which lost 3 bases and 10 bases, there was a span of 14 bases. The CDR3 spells CASSGTQGRSPLHF. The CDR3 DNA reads TGTGCCAGCAGCGGGACGCAGGGGAGATCACCCCTCCACTTT.

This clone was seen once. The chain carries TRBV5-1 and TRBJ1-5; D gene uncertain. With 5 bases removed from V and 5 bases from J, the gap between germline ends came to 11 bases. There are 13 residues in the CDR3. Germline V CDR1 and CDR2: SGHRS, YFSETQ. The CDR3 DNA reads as TGCGCCAGCAGATTGAGGGTAGATCAGCCCCAGCATTTT. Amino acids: CASRLRVDQPQHF.

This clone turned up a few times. This CDR3 reads CASSYPGVYGYTF. CDR3 bases: TGTGCCAGCAGTTACCCAGGGGTCTATGGCTACACCTTC. The chain joins TRBV28 to TRBJ1-2; possible D gene TRBD1, 6 bases. The V gene lost 4 bases and the J gene lost 4 bases, with 10 bases spanning the gap. The CDR3 totals 13 residues. Germline V gene data show CDR1 as MDHEN and CDR2 as SYDVKM.

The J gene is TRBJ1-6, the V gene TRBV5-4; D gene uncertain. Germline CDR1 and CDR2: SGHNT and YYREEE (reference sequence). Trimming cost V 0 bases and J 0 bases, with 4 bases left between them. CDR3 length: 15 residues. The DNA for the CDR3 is TGTGCCAGCAGCTTGGAGAGCTCCTATAATTCACCCCTCCACTTT. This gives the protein CASSLESSYNSPLHF.

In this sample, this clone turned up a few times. The CDR3 DNA reads as TGTGCCAGCAGCCGGACAGGGGAATTTCCCCAGCATTTT. It translates to CASSRTGEFPQHF. The gene calls are TRBV6-6 and TRBJ1-5; 9 positions match TRBD1. V shed 6 bases, J shed 10 bases, and the junction held 7 bases outside the gene matches. Germline V gene lookup returns CDR1 MNHNY and CDR2 SVGAGI (reference sequence). This CDR3 has 13 residues.

CDR3 amino acids: CSVGVVNTEAFF. The CDR3 DNA sequence: TGCAGCGTTGGCGTGGTGAACACTGAAGCTTTCTTT. The chain carries TRBV29-1 and TRBJ1-1, with D unresolved. V lost 4 bases and J lost 0, with 6 bases in between. The CDR3 contains 12 residues. Germline assignment: CDR1 SQVTM and CDR2 ANQGSEA.

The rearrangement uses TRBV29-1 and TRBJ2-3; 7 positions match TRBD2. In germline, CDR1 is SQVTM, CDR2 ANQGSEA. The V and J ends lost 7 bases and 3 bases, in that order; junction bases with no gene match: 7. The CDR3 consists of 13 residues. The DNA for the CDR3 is TGCAGCGCGGAGCGGGGCTCGACAGATACGCAGTATTTT. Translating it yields CSAERGSTDTQYF.

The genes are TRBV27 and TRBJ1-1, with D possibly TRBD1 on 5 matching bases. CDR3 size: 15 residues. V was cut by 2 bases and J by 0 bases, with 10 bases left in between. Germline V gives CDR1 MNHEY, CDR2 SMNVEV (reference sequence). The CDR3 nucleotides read TGTGCCAGCAGTTTAACAGGTTTGGTGAACACTGAAGCTTTCTTT. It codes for CASSLTGLVNTEAFF.

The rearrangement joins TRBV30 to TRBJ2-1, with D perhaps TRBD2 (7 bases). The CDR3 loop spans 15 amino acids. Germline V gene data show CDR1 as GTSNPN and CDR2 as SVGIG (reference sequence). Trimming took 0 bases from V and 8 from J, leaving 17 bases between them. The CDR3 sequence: CAWSVLGGGPDEQFF. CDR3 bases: TGTGCCTGGAGTGTACTGGGGGGGGGCCCAGATGAGCAGTTCTTC.

The CDR3 bases are TGTGCCAGCTCACGCAGGGGAAGGGGCTCCTACGAGCAGTACTTC. Its protein product is CASSRRGRGSYEQYF. V gene TRBV18 combines with J gene TRBJ2-7, with D tentatively TRBD1 (6 bases). V lost 4 bases and J 0 bases, leaving 13 bases between the germline ends. Germline assignment: CDR1 KGHSH and CDR2 LQKENI. The CDR3 spans 15 residues. Full variable domain (outside the CDR3, taken from reference TRBV18 and TRBJ2-7): NAGVMQNPRHLVRRRGQEARLRCSPMKGHSHVYWYRQLPEEGLKFMVYLQKENIIDESGMPKERFSAEFPKEGPSILRIQQVVRGDSAAYFCASSRRGRGSYEQYFGPGTRLTVT.

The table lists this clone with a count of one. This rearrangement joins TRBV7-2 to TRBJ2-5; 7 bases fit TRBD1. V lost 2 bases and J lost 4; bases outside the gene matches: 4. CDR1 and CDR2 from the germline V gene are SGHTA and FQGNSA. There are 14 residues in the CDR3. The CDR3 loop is CASSLHRGIETQYF. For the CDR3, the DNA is TGTGCCAGCAGCTTACACAGGGGTATAGAGACCCAGTACTTC.